These 18 T cell receptor beta chains came from one sample sequenced in a study of persistence of HIV-infected CD4 T cells. An overlapping HIV-1 Gag peptide pool stimulated these cells at 0.75 to 1 ug/peptide/mL. Memory cells lacking CD40L and CD69 with high CD45RO were sorted. This was the immunoSEQ version 4 assay in survey mode. Measured with immunoSEQ multiplex PCR; TCRdb has only the in-frame clones, and not every one. Among tens of thousands of clones listed, about 69% were seen once. These TCRs' antigens remain unknown. This specimen was CD4+ T cells sorted from PBMCs after approximately 20-hour stimulation, taken from a patient who received antiretroviral therapy. These receptor sequences come from an adult man with HIV who was CMV-seropositive.

This clone was observed a single time. The J gene is TRBJ2-1, the V gene TRBV19; D may be TRBD2 (7 bases). The germline CDR1 and CDR2 sequences are LNHDA and SQIVND (reference sequence). The CDR3 runs to 17 residues. The V end lost 4 bases, the J end lost 0 bases, and 16 bases lay between the germline ends. The CDR3 sequence: CASSRSRGGSSYNEQFF. CDR3 bases: TGTGCCAGTAGTAGGTCTAGGGGGGGGAGCTCCTACAATGAGCAGTTCTTC.

The chain joins TRBV7-2 to TRBJ1-2; 7 nucleotides agree with TRBD1. The CDR3 sequence is 14 residues long. CDR1 and CDR2 (germline): SGHTA, FQGNSA. The trim removed 5 bases at V and 6 bases at J, leaving 9 bases unmatched. CDR3 loop: CASSTNRGADGYTF. The CDR3 nucleotides read TGTGCCAGCAGCACCAACAGGGGTGCTGATGGCTACACCTTC.

The chain recombines TRBV2 with TRBJ2-1; 8 bases align to TRBD1. From germline, CDR1 is SNHLY and CDR2 FYNNEI. The CDR3 contains 13 residues. V gave up 8 bases and J gave up 9 bases; unmatched junction bases: 9. The CDR3 here is CASQGGQGVEQFF. In nucleotides, the CDR3 is TGTGCCAGCCAGGGAGGACAGGGTGTTGAGCAGTTCTTC.

J is TRBJ1-3 and V is TRBV28; 8 nucleotides match TRBD1. Germline V gene lookup returns CDR1 MDHEN and CDR2 SYDVKM. The V gene end was trimmed by 5 bases and the J gene end by 4 bases; junction bases not matched to a gene: 7. The CDR3 loop spans 15 amino acids. For the CDR3, the DNA is TGTGCCAGCAGTGCAGGGGGCGAGAAAGGAAACACCATATATTTT. As protein: CASSAGGEKGNTIYF.

The V and J genes are TRBV3-1 (or the pseudogene TRBV3-2) and TRBJ1-2, with TRBD1 as a possible D gene (5 bases). Germline V gives CDR1 LGHDT, CDR2 YNNKEL (reference sequence). Trimming pared 1 base from V and 7 bases from J, leaving 13 bases between. The CDR3 loop spans 14 amino acids. The CDR3 loop is CASSQVRTRGGYTF. CDR3 coding DNA: TGTGCCAGCAGCCAAGTAAGGACGAGGGGTGGCTACACCTTC.

This clone is judged medium-sized. V gene TRBV2 combines with J gene TRBJ1-5; no definite D call. Deletions cut 1 base from V and 7 bases from J, with 11 bases between. This CDR3 region has 14 residues. Looked up from germline, CDR1 is SNHLY and CDR2 is FYNNEI. The CDR3 reads CASSEGRRSQPQHF. DNA of the CDR3: TGTGCCAGCAGTGAAGGTAGGCGGAGCCAGCCCCAGCATTTT.

The CDR3 coding sequence is TGTGCCAGCAAAGGGGGCGTTTTAGACGGGGAGCTGTTTTTT. It yields the protein CASKGGVLDGELFF. The chain carries TRBV2 and TRBJ2-2; 7 bases agree with TRBD1. V shed 7 bases and J 7 bases; nucleotides not matched to a gene: 9. CDR3 length: 14 amino acids. The germline gives CDR1 SNHLY, CDR2 FYNNEI. The whole variable domain, remainder taken from reference TRBV2 and TRBJ2-2, is EPEVTQTPSHQVTQMGQEVILRCVPISNHLYFYWYRQILGQKVEFLVSFYNNEISEKSEIFDDQFSVERPDGSNFTLKIRSTKLEDSAMYFCASKGGVLDGELFFGEGSRLTVL.

The chain has TRBV5-6 and TRBJ1-4; tentative D call: TRBD1 (5 bases). The V and J ends lost 4 bases and 3 bases respectively, with 13 bases between them. Germline V gives CDR1 SGHDT, CDR2 YYEEEE. The CDR3 extends over 15 amino acids. CDR3 sequence reads: CASSGDPGPNEKLFF. In DNA form, the CDR3 reads TGTGCCAGCAGCGGGGACCCAGGGCCTAATGAAAAACTGTTTTTT.

A single count supports this clone. This rearrangement joins TRBV3-1 (or the pseudogene TRBV3-2) to TRBJ1-2; D call uncertain. Trimming pared 0 bases from V and 7 bases from J, leaving 12 bases between. This CDR3 comprises 14 residues. Germline V gene lookup returns CDR1 LGHDT and CDR2 YNNKEL (reference sequence). CDR3 protein: CASSQDQQRIGYTF. The DNA of the CDR3 is TGTGCCAGCAGCCAAGATCAACAGAGGATTGGCTACACCTTC.

The chain is built from TRBV27 and TRBJ1-5; D remains ambiguous. This CDR3 spans 13 amino acids. Germline assignment: CDR1 MNHEY and CDR2 SMNVEV (reference sequence). V lost 0 bases to trimming and J lost 4 bases, with 4 bases between them. As DNA, the CDR3 is TGTGCCAGCAGTTTATCGAGGAATCAGCCCCAGCATTTT. Its translation: CASSLSRNQPQHF.

The chain recombines TRBV4-2 with TRBJ1-6; D remains unclear. This CDR3 has 17 residues. The V end lost 3 bases, the J end lost 1 base, and 13 bases lay between the germline ends. The germline V gene has CDR1 LGHNA and CDR2 YNFKEQ. CDR3 sequence reads: CASSQEGLGSYNSPLHF. Written as DNA, the CDR3 is TGTGCCAGCAGCCAGGAAGGTTTAGGGTCCTATAATTCACCCCTCCACTTT.

CDR3: CASSQSGGNTEAFF. The CDR3 region has the DNA TGTGCCAGCTCTCAGTCAGGAGGAAACACTGAAGCTTTCTTT. V gene TRBV18 combines with J gene TRBJ1-1; D gene unclear. The CDR3 runs to 14 residues. The V end was cut by 6 bases, the J end by 2 bases, with 13 bases between. Germline CDR1 is KGHSH and CDR2 is LQKENI.

The V call is TRBV3-1 (or the pseudogene TRBV3-2), the J call TRBJ2-7; D remains ambiguous. V lost 5 bases and J 2 bases, leaving 13 bases between the germline ends. The CDR3 consists of 14 residues. The germline V gene has CDR1 LGHDT and CDR2 YNNKEL (reference sequence). The CDR3 protein is CASSSTLRAYEQYF. The DNA of the CDR3 is TGTGCCAGCAGCTCGACCCTGCGCGCCTACGAGCAGTACTTC.

The rearrangement links TRBV7-3 to TRBJ2-1, with D perhaps assigned TRBD1 or TRBD2 (5 bases each). Trimming cost V 5 bases and J 4 bases, with 12 bases left between them. The CDR3 spans 14 residues. Germline V gene data show CDR1 as SGHTA and CDR2 as FQGTGA. CDR3 sequence reads: CASSPGTAYNEQFF. The CDR3 DNA is TGTGCCAGCAGCCCCGGGACGGCGTACAATGAGCAGTTCTTC.

The rearrangement links TRBV3-1 (or the pseudogene TRBV3-2) to TRBJ2-3; 9 nucleotides match TRBD2. The germline gives CDR1 LGHDT, CDR2 YNNKEL (reference sequence). The CDR3 has 16 amino acids. V lost 6 bases and J lost 5; bases outside the gene matches: 12. DNA of the CDR3: TGTGCCAGCAGTCGTACTAGCGGGTTCGAGGGAGATACGCAGTATTTT. Protein sequence: CASSRTSGFEGDTQYF.

This clone was recorded once. The V call is TRBV5-4, the J call TRBJ2-1, with D hard to call. Germline values: CDR1 SGHNT, CDR2 YYREEE (reference sequence). Trimming took 2 bases from V and 3 from J, leaving 15 bases between them. CDR3 length: 16 residues. The CDR3 region has the DNA TGTGCCAGCAGCTTAGGGCGTGGCCCTATCTACAATGAGCAGTTCTTC. This gives the protein CASSLGRGPIYNEQFF. Using reference TRBV5-4 and TRBJ2-1 for the parts outside the CDR3, the full variable domain is ETGVTQSPTHLIKTRGQQVTLRCSSQSGHNTVSWYQQALGQGPQFIFQYYREEENGRGNFPPRFSGLQFPNYSSELNVNALELDDSALYLCASSLGRGPIYNEQFFGPGTRLTVL.

This sequence joins TRBV6-5 and TRBJ1-6; D not certain. This CDR3 contains 14 residues. Germline assignment: CDR1 MNHEY and CDR2 SVGAGI. Trimming shortened V by 2 bases and J by 9 bases, and 11 bases separated the two germline ends. CDR3 sequence (DNA): TGTGCCAGCAGTTACGAGGCAGGAACTTCACCCCTCCACTTT. Encoded protein: CASSYEAGTSPLHF.

The V and J genes are TRBV20-1 and TRBJ1-5; 9 bases match TRBD1. V dropped 3 bases and J dropped 6; count of bases not matched to a gene: 6. The germline gives CDR1 DFQATT, CDR2 SNEGSKA (reference sequence). The CDR3 runs 14 residues. The chain's CDR3 is CSASGQGRGQPQHF. CDR3 bases: TGCAGTGCTAGTGGACAGGGGAGAGGTCAGCCCCAGCATTTT.